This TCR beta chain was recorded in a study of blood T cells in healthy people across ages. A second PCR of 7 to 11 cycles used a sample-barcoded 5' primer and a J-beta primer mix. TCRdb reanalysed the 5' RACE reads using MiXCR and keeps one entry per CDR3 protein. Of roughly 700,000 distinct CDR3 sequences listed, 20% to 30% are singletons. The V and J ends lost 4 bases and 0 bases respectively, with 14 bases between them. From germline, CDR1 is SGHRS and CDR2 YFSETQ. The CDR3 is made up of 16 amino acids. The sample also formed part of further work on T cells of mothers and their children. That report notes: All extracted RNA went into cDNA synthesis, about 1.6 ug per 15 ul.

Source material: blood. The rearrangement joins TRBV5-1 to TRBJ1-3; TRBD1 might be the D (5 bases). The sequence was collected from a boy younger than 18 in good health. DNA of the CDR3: TGCGCCAGCAGCGGGGACTCCTTGAGCTCTGGAAACACCATATATTTT. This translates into CASSGDSLSSGNTIYF.